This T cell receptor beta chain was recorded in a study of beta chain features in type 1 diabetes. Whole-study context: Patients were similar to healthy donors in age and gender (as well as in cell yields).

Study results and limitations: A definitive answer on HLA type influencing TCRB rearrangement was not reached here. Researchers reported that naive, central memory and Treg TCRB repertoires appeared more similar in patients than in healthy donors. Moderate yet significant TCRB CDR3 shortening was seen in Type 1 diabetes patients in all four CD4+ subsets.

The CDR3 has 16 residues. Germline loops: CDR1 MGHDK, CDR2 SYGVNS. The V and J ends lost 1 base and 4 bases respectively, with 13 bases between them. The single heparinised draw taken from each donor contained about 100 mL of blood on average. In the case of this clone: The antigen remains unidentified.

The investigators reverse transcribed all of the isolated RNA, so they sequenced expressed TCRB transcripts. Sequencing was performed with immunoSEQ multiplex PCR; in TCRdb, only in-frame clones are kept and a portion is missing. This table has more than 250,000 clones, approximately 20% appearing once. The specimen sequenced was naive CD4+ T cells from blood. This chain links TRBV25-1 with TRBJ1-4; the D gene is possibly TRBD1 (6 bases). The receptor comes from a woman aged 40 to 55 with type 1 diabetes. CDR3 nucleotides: TGTGCCAGCAGTGAATTGAGGACAGCACATAATGAAAAACTGTTTTTT. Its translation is CASSELRTAHNEKLFF.